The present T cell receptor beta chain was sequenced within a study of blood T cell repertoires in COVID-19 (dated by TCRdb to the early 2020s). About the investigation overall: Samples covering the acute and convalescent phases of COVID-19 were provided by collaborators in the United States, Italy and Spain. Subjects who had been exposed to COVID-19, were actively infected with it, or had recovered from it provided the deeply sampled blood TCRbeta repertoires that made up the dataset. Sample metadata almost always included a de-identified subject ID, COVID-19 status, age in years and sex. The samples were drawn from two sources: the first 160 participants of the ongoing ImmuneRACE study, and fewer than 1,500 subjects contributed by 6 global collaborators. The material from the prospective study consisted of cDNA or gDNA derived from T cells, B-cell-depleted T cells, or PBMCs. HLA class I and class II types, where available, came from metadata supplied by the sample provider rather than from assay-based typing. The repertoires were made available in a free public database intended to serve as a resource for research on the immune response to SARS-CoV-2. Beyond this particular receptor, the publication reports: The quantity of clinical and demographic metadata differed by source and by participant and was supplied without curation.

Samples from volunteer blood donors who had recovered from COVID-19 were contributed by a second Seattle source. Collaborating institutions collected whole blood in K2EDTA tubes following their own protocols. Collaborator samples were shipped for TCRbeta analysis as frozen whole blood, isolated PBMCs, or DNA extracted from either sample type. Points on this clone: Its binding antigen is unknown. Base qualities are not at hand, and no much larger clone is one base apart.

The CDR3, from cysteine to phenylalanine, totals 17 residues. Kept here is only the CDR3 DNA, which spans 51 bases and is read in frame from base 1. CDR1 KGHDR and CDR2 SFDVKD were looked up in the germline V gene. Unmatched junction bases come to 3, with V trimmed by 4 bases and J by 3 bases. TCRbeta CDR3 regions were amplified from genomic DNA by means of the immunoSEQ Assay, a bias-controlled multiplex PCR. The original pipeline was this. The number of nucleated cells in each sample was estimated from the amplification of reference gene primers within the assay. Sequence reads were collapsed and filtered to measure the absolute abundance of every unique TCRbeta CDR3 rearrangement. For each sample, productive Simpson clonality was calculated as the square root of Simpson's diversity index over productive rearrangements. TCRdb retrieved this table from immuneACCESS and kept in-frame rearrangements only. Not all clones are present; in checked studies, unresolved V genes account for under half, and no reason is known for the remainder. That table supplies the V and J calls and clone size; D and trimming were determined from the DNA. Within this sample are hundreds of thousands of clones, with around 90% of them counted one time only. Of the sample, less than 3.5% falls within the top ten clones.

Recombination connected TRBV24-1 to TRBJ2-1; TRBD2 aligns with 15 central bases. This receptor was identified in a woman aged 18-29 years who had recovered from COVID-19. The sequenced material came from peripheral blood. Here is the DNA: TGTGCCACCAGTGAGGGGACTAGCGGGAGGTACTACAATGAGCAGTTCTTC. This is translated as CATSEGTSGRYYNEQFF.